Listed here is a single TCR beta chain. Its cognate antigen has yet to be identified. Base qualities are not at hand, and no much larger clone is one base apart. The sample comes from a study of CD8 T cells in Susac syndrome (dated by TCRdb to between 2019 and 2020). Regarding the research as a whole: Repertoire sequencing was used to test whether CD8+ T cell activation and differentiation in Susac syndrome was antigen driven. The paper as a whole reports these results and caveats: The study acknowledged that relatively few individuals were included in the TCR sequencing and HLA analysis.

Peripheral blood CD8+ and CD4+ T cells from healthy donors, Susac syndrome patients and multiple sclerosis patients were profiled using high-throughput TCR beta sequencing. Treatment-naive patients with stable or active relapsing-remitting disease fulfilling revised McDonald criteria were used as multiple sclerosis controls. Bulk CD8+ and CD4+ T cells were purified by magnetic negative isolation, while CD8+ TEMRA cells were enriched using FACS. Blood was collected in EDTA tubes and processed within 24 hours, with PBMCs isolated through density gradient centrifugation. PBMCs intended for TCR sequencing were cryopreserved in liquid nitrogen and thawed later in a water bath at 37 degrees C. A purity of at least 90% was achieved for sorted or isolated CD4+, CD8+ and CD8+ TEMRA cells. RNA was extracted using the RNeasy kit, and roughly 0.5 to 1 microgram was reverse transcribed with random hexamers. The immunoSEQ multiplex PCR assay, covering 54 Vbeta and 13 Jbeta segments, was used to amplify TCR beta CDR3 regions. Bias from PCR amplification was corrected by using a synthetic template baseline for primer optimization and for computational correction. The paper's data handling went like this. Reads were assigned to V, D and J genes according to IMGT and analyzed in immunoSEQ Analyzer, with only productive sequences retained. Clonality was calculated as one minus the Shannon entropy normalized by log2 of the number of productive unique sequences. Public and private clones were assessed among the 100 most prevalent clones of each patient and control. A clone was defined as Susac-specific if it was absent from the healthy and MS cohorts, from over 1,000 published viral clones and from other ImmuneACCESS disease sequences. TCRdb itself trimmed the public reads at Q25 with fastp, ran MiXCR and retained productive beta chains. Rows with a matching CDR3 protein are joined into one entry that keeps the most common DNA and genes. TCRdb assigned the V and J calls; the authors' analysis was not used. The sample contains around 200,000 distinct CDR3 sequences, 95% of them found a single time. Together, the top ten hold 0.082% of the sample.

Inclusive of the bounding cysteine and phenylalanine, the CDR3 is 16 residues long. CDR3 DNA is the only sequence kept; it has 48 bases, read in frame from the first base. CDR1 and CDR2, looked up from the germline V gene (reference sequence), are LGHDT and YNNKEL. V is pared back by 3 bases and J by 6 bases, with 17 bases lying between the germline termini. The chain is made from TRBV3-1 and TRBJ2-2; the D region possibly corresponds to TRBD2 (6 bases align). Sequencing was performed on CD4+ T cells from PBMCs. The clonotype was recovered from a human donor with multiple sclerosis. The DNA sequence is given as TGTGCCAGCAGCCAGTTATCGAGGAGGGCCCCCGGGGAGCTGTTTTTT. Translated, it gives CASSQLSRRAPGELFF.